This T cell receptor (beta chain) was recovered during a study of cytomegalovirus exposure and HLA in healthy donors. Turning to the study itself: One earlier analysis, a look at roughly 170 million T cells, found approximately 120 million unique TCR beta sequences.

Study-level findings and limits: Some TCR beta chains (roughly 160 of them) were listed as cytomegalovirus-associated. A later analysis found TCR association rates differed by HLA locus, highest for DRB1 and lowest for HLA-C.

PCR amplification relied on 60 Vbeta primers (plus 13 Jbeta primers). Original methodology: A later analysis tallied approximately 78 million unique TCR beta chains, approximately 11 million of them shared. Using immunoSEQ multiplex PCR, the repertoire was profiled, and TCRdb retains in-frame clones only, with some absent. V and J calls and clone size are those listed in that table; D and trimming were worked out from the DNA. Here the sample spans more than 90,000 clones, around 80% being singletons. Trimming stripped 0 bases from V and 4 bases from J, with 12 bases between. The length of the CDR3 is 15 residues. Germline V CDR1 and CDR2: KGHSH, LQKENI. As regards this clone: Its cognate antigen is unknown.

This sequence joins TRBV18 and TRBJ2-5; the D gene is possibly TRBD1 (5 bases). Sequencing was done on a sample of PBMCs. The receptor's source is a woman aged 60-70 years in good health and CMV-seronegative. CDR3 sequence reads: CASSPPGRVRETQYF. DNA for the CDR3: TGTGCCAGCTCACCACCGGGCAGGGTGCGAGAGACCCAGTACTTC.